This T cell receptor beta chain was retrieved from a study of blood T cell repertoires in COVID-19. This CDR3 contains 14 residues. Deletions cut 10 bases from V and 0 bases from J, with 15 bases between. Germline V lookup: CDR1 ENHRY, CDR2 SYGVKD. Those who participated ranged in age from roughly 18 to 89 years and resided in 20 to 25 US areas. Participants' own reports of clinical history determined their cohort assignment. Authors' processing steps: By means of reference gene primer amplification, nucleated cell counts were estimated. Generated by immunoSEQ multiplex PCR, the TCRdb table keeps only in-frame clones and is missing some. V and J calls and clone size are copied from that table; D and trimming were computed from the DNA. Of hundreds of thousands of clones in the sample, over 75% were seen once.

The source of this sequence is a woman in her forties or fifties with acute COVID-19. The chain is built from TRBV10-3 and TRBJ1-2; tentatively, D is TRBD1 (5 bases). The sample consisted of PBMCs or T cells enriched from blood (not recorded which). The chain's CDR3 is CATRQHLPNYGYTF. The CDR3 nucleotides are TGTGCCACCCGACAGCATCTACCTAACTATGGCTACACCTTC.